Below, 14 T cell receptor beta chains from the same sample are listed, as sequenced in a study of blood T cell repertoires in COVID-19. Generated by immunoSEQ multiplex PCR, the TCRdb table keeps only in-frame clones and is missing some. The sample contains approximately 180,000 clones, approximately 90% of which appear only once. The sequenced material came from peripheral blood. These receptors all come from a human donor in a cohort sampled during active COVID-19.

This clone has just one count. This sequence joins TRBV6-5 and TRBJ2-7, with D perhaps TRBD1 (7 bases). V was trimmed by 7 bases and J by 3 bases, leaving 16 bases between them. The length of the CDR3 is 14 residues. Germline loops: CDR1 MNHEY, CDR2 SVGAGI. CDR3 amino acids: CASTSQGGSYEQYF. The CDR3 region has the DNA TGTGCCAGCACCTCCCAGGGGGGAAGCTACGAGCAGTACTTC.

The V gene is TRBV5-6, the J gene TRBJ2-3; 11 nucleotides match TRBD2. Trimming cost V 4 bases and J 8 bases; bases outside gene matches: 9. The CDR3 extends over 15 amino acids. CDR1 is SGHDT and CDR2 is YYEEEE in the germline V gene. The CDR3 bases are TGTGCCAGCAGCCTTCTAGCGGGAGGTATTGGTACGCAGTATTTT. This sequence encodes CASSLLAGGIGTQYF.

The chain combines TRBV7-2 with TRBJ2-4; 9 bases are shared with TRBD2. Per germline, CDR1 SGHTA and CDR2 FQGNSA. V lost 1 base to trimming and J lost 0 bases; unmatched junction nucleotides: 7. The CDR3 sequence is 18 residues long. The DNA for the CDR3 is TGTGCCAGCAGCTTAGGGCGGGGGGGCGTAGGAGCCAAAAACATTCAGTACTTC. Translation: CASSLGRGGVGAKNIQYF.

V usage is TRBV28 and J usage is TRBJ2-2; 12 nucleotides agree with TRBD2. The V gene end was trimmed by 4 bases and the J gene end by 0 bases; junction bases not matched to a gene: 6. CDR3 length equals 18 residues. Germline V gives CDR1 MDHEN, CDR2 SYDVKM. Written as DNA, the CDR3 is TGTGCCAGCAGTTCCTCGACTAGCGGGAGAGCGAACACCGGGGAGCTGTTTTTT. It translates to CASSSSTSGRANTGELFF.

This clone was seen a handful of times. The gene calls are TRBV3-1 (or the pseudogene TRBV3-2) and TRBJ1-2; 7 positions agree with TRBD1. There are 17 residues in the CDR3. Germline assignment: CDR1 LGHDT and CDR2 YNNKEL (reference sequence). Unmatched junction bases numbered 20, after V lost 6 bases and J lost 7 bases. CDR3 loop: CASSTVLTFTGVIGYTF. The CDR3, as DNA: TGTGCCAGCAGTACCGTCCTGACCTTCACAGGGGTCATTGGCTACACCTTC.

The rearrangement links TRBV6-6 to TRBJ2-7, with D possibly being TRBD2 (8 bases). CDR3 length: 14 amino acids. Trimming removed 6 bases at V and 3 bases at J, with 15 bases between. Germline CDR1 and CDR2: MNHNY and SVGAGI (reference sequence). The CDR3 reads CASRAGGQLYEQYF. The CDR3 DNA is TGTGCCAGCAGGGCGGGGGGACAGCTCTACGAGCAGTACTTC.

The chain employs TRBV7-9 and TRBJ2-7; D gene unclear. Germline CDR1 and CDR2: SEHNR and FQNEAQ (reference sequence). The length of the CDR3 is 13 residues. Trimming pared 3 bases from V and 0 bases from J, leaving 6 bases between. CDR3 region: CASSLSDSYEQYF. In nucleotides, the CDR3 is TGTGCCAGCAGCTTGAGCGACTCCTACGAGCAGTACTTC.

The rearrangement uses TRBV27 and TRBJ2-1; 12 bases fit TRBD2. The junction had 14 bases not matched to a gene; V was cut back by 4 bases and J by 4 bases. The CDR3 covers 19 residues. CDR1 MNHEY and CDR2 SMNVEV come from the germline V gene (reference sequence). CDR3 region: CASSSGLAGIPPTYNEQFF. In nucleotides, the CDR3 is TGTGCCAGCAGTTCCGGACTAGCGGGGATCCCCCCCACATACAATGAGCAGTTCTTC.

The chain joins TRBV3-1 (or the pseudogene TRBV3-2) to TRBJ1-1, with 8 bases that match TRBD1. With V trimmed by 4 bases and J by 4 bases, 2 bases remained unmatched. The CDR3 extends over 13 amino acids. Germline lookup yields CDR1 LGHDT and CDR2 YNNKEL (reference sequence). The CDR3 bases are TGTGCCAGCAGCCTCGGACAGGGCACTGAAGCTTTCTTT. It translates to CASSLGQGTEAFF.

This rearrangement joins TRBV29-1 to TRBJ2-3; 11 positions agree with TRBD2. V was pared by 8 bases and J by 6 bases, with 13 bases of the junction left unmatched. The CDR3 is made up of 15 amino acids. The germline V gene encodes CDR1 SQVTM and CDR2 ANQGSEA. CDR3 in amino acids: CSISPTSGRGDTQYF. The CDR3 DNA is TGCAGCATTTCCCCCACTAGCGGGAGAGGGGATACGCAGTATTTT.

J is TRBJ2-7 and V is TRBV12-5; tentatively, D is TRBD1 (6 bases). The CDR3 extends over 15 amino acids. V was trimmed by 6 bases and J by 3 bases, leaving 18 bases between them. Per germline, CDR1 LGHNT and CDR2 FRNRAP. CDR3 protein: CASGPTTDSRYEQYF. DNA for the CDR3: TGTGCTAGTGGCCCGACCACGGACAGCCGCTACGAGCAGTACTTC.

The chain combines TRBV2 with TRBJ2-5; D perhaps matches TRBD1 (6 bases). The CDR3 covers 14 residues. Germline lookup yields CDR1 SNHLY and CDR2 FYNNEI. V lost 4 bases and J lost 7, with 16 bases in between. This CDR3 reads CASSAGRGLRTQYF. The DNA for the CDR3 is TGTGCCAGCAGTGCCGGCAGGGGATTGAGGACCCAGTACTTC. The full variable domain, with the rest looked up from reference TRBV2 and TRBJ2-5, is EPEVTQTPSHQVTQMGQEVILRCVPISNHLYFYWYRQILGQKVEFLVSFYNNEISEKSEIFDDQFSVERPDGSNFTLKIRSTKLEDSAMYFCASSAGRGLRTQYFGPGTRLLVL.

The gene calls are TRBV4-1 and TRBJ1-2; 9 bases align to TRBD1. The CDR3 totals 14 residues. Germline assignment: CDR1 MGHRA and CDR2 YSYEKL. Trimming took 4 bases from V and 2 from J; bases not matched to a gene: 2. CDR3 loop: CASSLGTGNYGYTF. As DNA, the CDR3 is TGCGCCAGCAGCCTCGGGACAGGGAACTATGGCTACACCTTC.

This sequence joins TRBV6-6 and TRBJ1-1; 7 nucleotides align to TRBD1. This CDR3 comprises 14 residues. Germline loops: CDR1 MNHNY, CDR2 SVGAGI (reference sequence). The V and J ends lost 7 bases and 0 bases, in that order; junction bases with no gene match: 5. The CDR3 sequence is CASIQTGMNTEAFF. For the CDR3, the DNA is TGTGCCAGCATTCAGACAGGGATGAACACTGAAGCTTTCTTT.